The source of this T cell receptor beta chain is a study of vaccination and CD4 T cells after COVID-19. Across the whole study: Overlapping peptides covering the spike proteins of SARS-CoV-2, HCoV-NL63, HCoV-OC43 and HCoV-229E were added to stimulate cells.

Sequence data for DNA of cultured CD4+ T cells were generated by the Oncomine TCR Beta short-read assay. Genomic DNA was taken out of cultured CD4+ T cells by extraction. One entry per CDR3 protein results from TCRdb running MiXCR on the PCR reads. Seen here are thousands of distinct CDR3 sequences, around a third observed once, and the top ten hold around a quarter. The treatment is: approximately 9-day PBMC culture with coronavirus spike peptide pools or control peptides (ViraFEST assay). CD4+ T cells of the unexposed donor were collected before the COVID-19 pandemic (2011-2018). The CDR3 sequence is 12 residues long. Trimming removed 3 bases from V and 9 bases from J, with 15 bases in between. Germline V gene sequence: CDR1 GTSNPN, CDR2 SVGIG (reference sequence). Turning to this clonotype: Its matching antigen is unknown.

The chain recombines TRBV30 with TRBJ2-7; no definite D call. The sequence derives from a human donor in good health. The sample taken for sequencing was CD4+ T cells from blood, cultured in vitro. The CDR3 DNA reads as TGTGCCTGGAGCGAGTTAGGATCTGTGCAGTACTTC. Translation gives CAWSELGSVQYF.